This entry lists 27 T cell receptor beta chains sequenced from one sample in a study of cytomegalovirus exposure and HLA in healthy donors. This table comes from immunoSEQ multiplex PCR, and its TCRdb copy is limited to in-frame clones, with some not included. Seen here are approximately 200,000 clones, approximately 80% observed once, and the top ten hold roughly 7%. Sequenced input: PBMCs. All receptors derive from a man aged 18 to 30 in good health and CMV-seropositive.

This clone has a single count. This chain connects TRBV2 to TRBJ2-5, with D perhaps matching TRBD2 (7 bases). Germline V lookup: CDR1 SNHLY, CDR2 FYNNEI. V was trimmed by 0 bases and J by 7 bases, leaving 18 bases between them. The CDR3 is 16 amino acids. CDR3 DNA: TGTGCCAGCAGTGAAGCGTATGGGGGGGCAGCTGTGACCCAGTACTTC. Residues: CASSEAYGGAAVTQYF.

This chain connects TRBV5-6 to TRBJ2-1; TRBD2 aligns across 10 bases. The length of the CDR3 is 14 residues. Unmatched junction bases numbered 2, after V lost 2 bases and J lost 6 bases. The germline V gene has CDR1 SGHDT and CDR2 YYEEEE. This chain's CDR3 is CASSFASGSNEQFF. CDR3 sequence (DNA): TGTGCCAGCAGCTTCGCTAGCGGGAGCAATGAGCAGTTCTTC. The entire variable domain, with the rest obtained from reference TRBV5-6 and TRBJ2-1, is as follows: DAGVTQSPTHLIKTRGQQVTLRCSPKSGHDTVSWYQQALGQGPQFIFQYYEEEERQRGNFPDRFSGHQFPNYSSELNVNALLLGDSALYLCASSFASGSNEQFFGPGTRLTVL.

The CDR3 sequence: CASSSGTAPYEQYF. In DNA, the CDR3 is TGTGCCAGCAGCTCCGGTACAGCTCCCTACGAGCAGTACTTC. The chain employs TRBV7-2 and TRBJ2-7; D not certain. CDR1 SGHTA and CDR2 FQGNSA come from the germline V gene. The CDR3 length is 14 residues. Trimming shortened V by 4 bases and J by 2 bases, and 12 bases separated the two germline ends.

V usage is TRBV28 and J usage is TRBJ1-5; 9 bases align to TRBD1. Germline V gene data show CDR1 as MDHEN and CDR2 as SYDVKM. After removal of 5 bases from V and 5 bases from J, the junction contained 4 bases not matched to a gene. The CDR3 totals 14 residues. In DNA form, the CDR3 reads TGTGCCAGCAGTCAAGACAGGGGGGATCAGCCCCAGCATTTT. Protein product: CASSQDRGDQPQHF.

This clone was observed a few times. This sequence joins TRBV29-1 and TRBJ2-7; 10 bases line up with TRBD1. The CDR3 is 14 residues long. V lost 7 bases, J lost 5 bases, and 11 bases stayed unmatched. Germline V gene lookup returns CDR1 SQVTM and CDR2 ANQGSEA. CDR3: CSAGGDRGLDEQYF. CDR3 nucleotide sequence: TGCAGCGCTGGCGGGGACAGGGGATTAGACGAGCAGTACTTC.

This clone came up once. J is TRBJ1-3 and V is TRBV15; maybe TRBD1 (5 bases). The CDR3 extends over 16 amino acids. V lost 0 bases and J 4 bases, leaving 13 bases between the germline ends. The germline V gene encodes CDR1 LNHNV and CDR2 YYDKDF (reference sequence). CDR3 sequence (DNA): TGTGCCACCAGCAGAGATCGGGGGAGGGTCGGAAACACCATATATTTT. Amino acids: CATSRDRGRVGNTIYF.

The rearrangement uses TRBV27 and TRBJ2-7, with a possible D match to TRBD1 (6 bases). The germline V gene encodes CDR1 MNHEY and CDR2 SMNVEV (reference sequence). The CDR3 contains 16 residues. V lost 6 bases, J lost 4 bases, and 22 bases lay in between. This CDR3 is CASSPDGPSGAYEQYF. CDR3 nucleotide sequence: TGTGCCAGCAGCCCAGACGGGCCTTCAGGGGCTTACGAGCAGTACTTC.

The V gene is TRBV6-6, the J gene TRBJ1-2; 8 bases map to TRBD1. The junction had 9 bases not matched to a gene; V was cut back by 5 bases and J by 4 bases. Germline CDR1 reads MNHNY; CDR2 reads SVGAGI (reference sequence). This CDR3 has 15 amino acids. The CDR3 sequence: CASSPPTQGGYGYTF. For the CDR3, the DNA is TGTGCCAGCAGTCCGCCTACACAGGGGGGCTATGGCTACACCTTC.

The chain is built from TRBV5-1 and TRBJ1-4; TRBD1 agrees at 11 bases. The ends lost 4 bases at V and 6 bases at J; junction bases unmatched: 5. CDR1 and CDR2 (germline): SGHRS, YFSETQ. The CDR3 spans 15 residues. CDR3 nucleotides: TGCGCCAGCAGCATTGGGACAGGGGGTTATGAAAAACTGTTTTTT. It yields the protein CASSIGTGGYEKLFF.

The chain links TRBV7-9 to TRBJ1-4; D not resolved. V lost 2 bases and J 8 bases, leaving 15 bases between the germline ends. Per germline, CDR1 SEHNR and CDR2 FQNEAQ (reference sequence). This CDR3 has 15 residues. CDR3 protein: CASSLIGPKREKLFF. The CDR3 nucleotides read TGTGCCAGCAGCTTAATAGGTCCGAAGCGGGAAAAACTGTTTTTT.

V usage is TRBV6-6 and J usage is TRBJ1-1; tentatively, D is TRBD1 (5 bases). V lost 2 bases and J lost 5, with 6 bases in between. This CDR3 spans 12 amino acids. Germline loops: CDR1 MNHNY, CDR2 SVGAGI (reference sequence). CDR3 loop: CASSYAGTEAFF. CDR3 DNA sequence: TGTGCCAGCAGTTACGCAGGGACTGAAGCTTTCTTT.

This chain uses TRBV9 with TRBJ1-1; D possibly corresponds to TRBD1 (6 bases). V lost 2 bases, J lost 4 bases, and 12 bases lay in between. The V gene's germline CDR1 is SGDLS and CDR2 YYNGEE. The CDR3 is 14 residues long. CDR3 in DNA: TGTGCCAGCAGCGTCCAGGGGTTGGGCACTGAAGCTTTCTTT. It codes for CASSVQGLGTEAFF.

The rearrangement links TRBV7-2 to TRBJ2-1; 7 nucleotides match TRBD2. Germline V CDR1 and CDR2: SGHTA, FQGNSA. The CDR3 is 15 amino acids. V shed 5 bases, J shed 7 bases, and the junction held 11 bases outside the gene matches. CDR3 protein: CASSTVSGIGNEQFF. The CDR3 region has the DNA TGTGCCAGCAGCACGGTAAGCGGGATAGGGAATGAGCAGTTCTTC.

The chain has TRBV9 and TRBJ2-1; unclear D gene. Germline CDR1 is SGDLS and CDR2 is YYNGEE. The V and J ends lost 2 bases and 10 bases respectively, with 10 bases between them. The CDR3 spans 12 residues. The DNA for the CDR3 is TGTGCCAGCAGCGTTCTAGACCGCGAGCAGTTCTTC. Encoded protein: CASSVLDREQFF.

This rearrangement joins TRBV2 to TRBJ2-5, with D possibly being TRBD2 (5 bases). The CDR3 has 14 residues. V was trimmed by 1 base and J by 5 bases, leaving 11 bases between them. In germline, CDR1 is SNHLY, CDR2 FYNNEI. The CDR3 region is CASSEGTGSETQYF. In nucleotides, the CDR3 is TGTGCCAGCAGTGAAGGGACTGGGTCGGAGACCCAGTACTTC.

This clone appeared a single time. CDR3 coding DNA: TGTGCCAGCAGCTCCACCTCGGGCGGGAGAAGCTACGAGCAGTACTTC. Translated: CASSSTSGGRSYEQYF. The chain carries TRBV7-6 and TRBJ2-7, with 7 bases aligning to TRBD2. The CDR3 consists of 16 residues. The V segment lost 4 bases and the J segment 3 bases; nucleotides outside the gene matches: 12. Germline lookup yields CDR1 SGHVS and CDR2 FNYEAQ.

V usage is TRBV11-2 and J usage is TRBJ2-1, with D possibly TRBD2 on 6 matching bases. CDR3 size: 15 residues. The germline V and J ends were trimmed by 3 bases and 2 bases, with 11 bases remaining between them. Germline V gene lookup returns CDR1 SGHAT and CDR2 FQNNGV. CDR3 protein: CASSFWGVAYNEQFF. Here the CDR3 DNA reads TGTGCCAGCAGCTTCTGGGGGGTCGCCTACAATGAGCAGTTCTTC. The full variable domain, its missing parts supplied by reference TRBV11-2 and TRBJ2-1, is EAGVAQSPRYKIIEKRQSVAFWCNPISGHATLYWYQQILGQGPKLLIQFQNNGVVDDSQLPKDRFSAERLKGVDSTLKIQPAKLEDSAVYLCASSFWGVAYNEQFFGPGTRLTVL.

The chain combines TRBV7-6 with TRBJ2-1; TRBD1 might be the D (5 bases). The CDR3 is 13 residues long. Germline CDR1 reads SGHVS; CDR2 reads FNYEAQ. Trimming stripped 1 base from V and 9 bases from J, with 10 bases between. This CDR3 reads CASSLGQSGEQFF. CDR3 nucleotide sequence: TGTGCCAGCAGCTTAGGACAGTCGGGTGAGCAGTTCTTC.

The CDR3 nucleotides are TGTGCCAGCAGCTTGAACAGAGGGAGGGGTGGCTACACCTTC. This gives the protein CASSLNRGRGGYTF. This chain uses TRBV5-6 with TRBJ1-2; D may be TRBD1 (5 bases). Trimming left V 1 base short and J 7 bases short, with 14 bases between. Germline V gene sequence: CDR1 SGHDT, CDR2 YYEEEE. This CDR3 is built from 14 residues.

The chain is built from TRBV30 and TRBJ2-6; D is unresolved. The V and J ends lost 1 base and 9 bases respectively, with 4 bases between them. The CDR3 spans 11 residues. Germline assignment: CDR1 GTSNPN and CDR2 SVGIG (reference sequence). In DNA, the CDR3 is TGTGCCTGGAGTGGAGGCAACGTCCTGACTTTC. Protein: CAWSGGNVLTF.

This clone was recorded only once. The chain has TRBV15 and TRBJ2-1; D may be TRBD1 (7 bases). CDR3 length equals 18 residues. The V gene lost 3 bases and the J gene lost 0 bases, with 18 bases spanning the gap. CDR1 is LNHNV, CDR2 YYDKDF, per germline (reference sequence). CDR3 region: CATSRTLQGGLSYNEQFF. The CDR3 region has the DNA TGTGCCACCAGCAGGACCCTGCAGGGGGGACTCTCCTACAATGAGCAGTTCTTC.

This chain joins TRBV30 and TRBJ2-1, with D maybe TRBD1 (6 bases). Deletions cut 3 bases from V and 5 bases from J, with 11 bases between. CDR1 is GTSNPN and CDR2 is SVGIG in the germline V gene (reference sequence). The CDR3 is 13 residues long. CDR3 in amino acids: CAWRAGVDNEQFF. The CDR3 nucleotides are TGTGCCTGGAGAGCAGGGGTGGACAATGAGCAGTTCTTC.

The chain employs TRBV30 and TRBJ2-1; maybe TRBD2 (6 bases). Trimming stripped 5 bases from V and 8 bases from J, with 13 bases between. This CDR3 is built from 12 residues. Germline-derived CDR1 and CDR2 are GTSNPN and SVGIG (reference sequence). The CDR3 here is CAWSSDSDEQFF. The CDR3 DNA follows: TGTGCCTGGTCTAGCGACTCTGATGAGCAGTTCTTC.

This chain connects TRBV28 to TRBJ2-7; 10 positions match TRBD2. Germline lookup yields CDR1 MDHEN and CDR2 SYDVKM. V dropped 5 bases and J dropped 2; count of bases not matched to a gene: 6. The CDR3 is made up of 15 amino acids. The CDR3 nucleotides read TGTGCCAGCAGTGGACTAGCGGATATTACCTACGAGCAGTACTTC. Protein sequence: CASSGLADITYEQYF.

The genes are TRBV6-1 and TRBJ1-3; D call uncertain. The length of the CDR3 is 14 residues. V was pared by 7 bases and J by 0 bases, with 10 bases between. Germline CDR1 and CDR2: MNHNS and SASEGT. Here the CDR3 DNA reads TGTGCCAGCACCAGTGGACTCTCTGGAAACACCATATATTTT. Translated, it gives CASTSGLSGNTIYF.

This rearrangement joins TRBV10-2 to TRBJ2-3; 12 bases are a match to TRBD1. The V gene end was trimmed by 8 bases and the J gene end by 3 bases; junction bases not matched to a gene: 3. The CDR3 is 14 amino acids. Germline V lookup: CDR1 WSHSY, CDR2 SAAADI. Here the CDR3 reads CASVGQGATDTQYF. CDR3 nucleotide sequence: TGCGCCAGCGTGGGACAGGGGGCAACAGATACGCAGTATTTT.

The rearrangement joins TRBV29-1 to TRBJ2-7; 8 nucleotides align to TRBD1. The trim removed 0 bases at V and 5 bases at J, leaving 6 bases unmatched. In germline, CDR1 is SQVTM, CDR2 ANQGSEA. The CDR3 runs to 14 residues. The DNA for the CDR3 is TGCAGCGTTGAAGATCGACAGGGGTCCCACGAGCAGTACTTC. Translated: CSVEDRQGSHEQYF.